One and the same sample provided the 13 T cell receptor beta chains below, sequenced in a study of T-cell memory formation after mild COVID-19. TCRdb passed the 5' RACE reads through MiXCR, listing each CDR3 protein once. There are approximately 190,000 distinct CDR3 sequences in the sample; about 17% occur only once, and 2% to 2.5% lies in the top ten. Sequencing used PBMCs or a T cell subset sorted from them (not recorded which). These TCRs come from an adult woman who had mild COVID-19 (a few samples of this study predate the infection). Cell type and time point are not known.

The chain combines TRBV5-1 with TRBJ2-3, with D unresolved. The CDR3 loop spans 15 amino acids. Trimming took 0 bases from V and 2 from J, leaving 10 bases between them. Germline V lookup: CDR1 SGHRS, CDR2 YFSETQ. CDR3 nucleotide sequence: TGCGCCAGCAGCTTGGGTTCGGTACTCACAGATACGCAGTATTTT. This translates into CASSLGSVLTDTQYF.

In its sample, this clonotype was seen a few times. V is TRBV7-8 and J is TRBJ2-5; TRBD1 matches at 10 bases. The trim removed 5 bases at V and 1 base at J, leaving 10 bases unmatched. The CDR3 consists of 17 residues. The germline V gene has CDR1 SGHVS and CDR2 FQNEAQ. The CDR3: CASSRGPGTGVQETQYF. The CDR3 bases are TGTGCCAGCAGCCGTGGTCCCGGGACAGGGGTCCAAGAGACCCAGTACTTC.

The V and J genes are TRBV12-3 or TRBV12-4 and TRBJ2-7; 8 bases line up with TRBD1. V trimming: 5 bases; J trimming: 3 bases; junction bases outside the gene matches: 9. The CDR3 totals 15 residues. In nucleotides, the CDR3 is TGTGCCAGCAGTCCAGGACAGGGTTTAGGCTACGAGCAGTACTTC. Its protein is CASSPGQGLGYEQYF.

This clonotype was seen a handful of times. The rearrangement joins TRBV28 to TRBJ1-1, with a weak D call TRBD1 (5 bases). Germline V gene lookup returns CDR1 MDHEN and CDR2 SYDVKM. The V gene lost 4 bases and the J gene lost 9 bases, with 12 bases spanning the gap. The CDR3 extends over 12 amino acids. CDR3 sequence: CASSSSGLKAFF. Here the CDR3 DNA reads TGTGCCAGCAGTTCCTCAGGGCTCAAAGCTTTCTTT.

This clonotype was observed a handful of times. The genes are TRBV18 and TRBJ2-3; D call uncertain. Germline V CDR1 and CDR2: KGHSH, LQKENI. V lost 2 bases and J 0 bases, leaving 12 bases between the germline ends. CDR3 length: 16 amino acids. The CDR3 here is CASSPKGLRSTDTQYF. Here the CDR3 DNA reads TGTGCCAGCTCACCAAAGGGATTACGAAGCACAGATACGCAGTATTTT.

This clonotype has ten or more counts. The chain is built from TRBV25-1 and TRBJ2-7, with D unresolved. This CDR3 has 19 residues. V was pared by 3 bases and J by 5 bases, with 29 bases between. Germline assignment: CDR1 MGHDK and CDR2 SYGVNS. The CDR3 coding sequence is TGTGCCAGCAGTGACGGTAGGGTCAGTAGAGACCCACCGCTTCACGAGCAGTACTTC. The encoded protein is CASSDGRVSRDPPLHEQYF.

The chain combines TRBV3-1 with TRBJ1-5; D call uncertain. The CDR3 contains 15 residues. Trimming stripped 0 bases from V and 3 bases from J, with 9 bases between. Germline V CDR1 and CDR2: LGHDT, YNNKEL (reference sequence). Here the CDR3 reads CASSQDLGNNQPQHF. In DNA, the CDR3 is TGTGCCAGCAGCCAAGACCTGGGGAACAATCAGCCCCAGCATTTT.

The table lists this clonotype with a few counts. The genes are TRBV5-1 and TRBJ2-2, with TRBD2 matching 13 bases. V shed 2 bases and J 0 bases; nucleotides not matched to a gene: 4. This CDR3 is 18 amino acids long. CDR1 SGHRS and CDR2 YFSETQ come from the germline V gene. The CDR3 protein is CASSLRLAGGANTGELFF. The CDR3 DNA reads TGCGCCAGCAGCTTAAGACTAGCGGGGGGCGCGAACACCGGGGAGCTGTTTTTT.

This CDR3 reads CASGGQNISNQPQHF. In DNA form, the CDR3 reads TGCGCCAGCGGGGGACAGAATATTAGCAATCAGCCCCAGCATTTT. The gene calls are TRBV5-1 and TRBJ1-5; the match to TRBD1 covers 7 bases. CDR3 length: 15 residues. CDR1 SGHRS and CDR2 YFSETQ come from the germline V gene. V lost 7 bases, J lost 0 bases, and 7 bases stayed unmatched.

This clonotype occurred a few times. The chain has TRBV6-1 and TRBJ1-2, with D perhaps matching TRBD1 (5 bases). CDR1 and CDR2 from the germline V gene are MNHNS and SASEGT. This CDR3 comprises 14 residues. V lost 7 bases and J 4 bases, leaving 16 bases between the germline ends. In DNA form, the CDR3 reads TGTGCCAGCACCCCGGGGCAGGTGATCTATGGCTACACCTTC. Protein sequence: CASTPGQVIYGYTF.

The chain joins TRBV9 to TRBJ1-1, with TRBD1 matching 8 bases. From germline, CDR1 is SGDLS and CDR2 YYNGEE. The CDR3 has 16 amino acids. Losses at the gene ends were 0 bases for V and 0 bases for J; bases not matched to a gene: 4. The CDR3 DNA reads TGTGCCAGCAGCGTAGGGCAGGGGGCGTTGAACACTGAAGCTTTCTTT. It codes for CASSVGQGALNTEAFF.

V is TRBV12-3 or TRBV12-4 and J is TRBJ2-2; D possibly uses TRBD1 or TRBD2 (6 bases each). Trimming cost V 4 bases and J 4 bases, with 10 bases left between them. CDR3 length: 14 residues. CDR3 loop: CASSSGAGTGELFF. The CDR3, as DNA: TGTGCCAGCAGTTCGGGGGCGGGCACCGGGGAGCTGTTTTTT.

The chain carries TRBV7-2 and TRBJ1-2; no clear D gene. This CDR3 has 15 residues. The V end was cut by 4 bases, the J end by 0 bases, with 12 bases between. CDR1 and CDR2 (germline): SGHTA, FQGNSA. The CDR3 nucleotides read TGTGCCAGCAGCTCTAGAGTCGGGGCTAACTATGGCTACACCTTC. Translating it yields CASSSRVGANYGYTF.